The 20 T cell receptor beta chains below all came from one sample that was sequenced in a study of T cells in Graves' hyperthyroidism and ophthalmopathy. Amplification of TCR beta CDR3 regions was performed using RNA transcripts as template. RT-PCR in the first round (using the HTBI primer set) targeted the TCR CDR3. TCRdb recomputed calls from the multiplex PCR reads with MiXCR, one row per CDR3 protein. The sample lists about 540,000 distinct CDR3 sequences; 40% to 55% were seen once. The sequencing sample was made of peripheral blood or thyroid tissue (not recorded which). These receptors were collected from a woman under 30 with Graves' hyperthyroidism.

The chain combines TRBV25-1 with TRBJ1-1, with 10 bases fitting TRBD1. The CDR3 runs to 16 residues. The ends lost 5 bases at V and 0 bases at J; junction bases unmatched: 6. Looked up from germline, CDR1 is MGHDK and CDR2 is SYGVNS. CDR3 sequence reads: CASSLDRGRLNTEAFF. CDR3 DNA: TGTGCCAGCAGTCTCGACAGGGGGCGGTTGAACACTGAAGCTTTCTTT.

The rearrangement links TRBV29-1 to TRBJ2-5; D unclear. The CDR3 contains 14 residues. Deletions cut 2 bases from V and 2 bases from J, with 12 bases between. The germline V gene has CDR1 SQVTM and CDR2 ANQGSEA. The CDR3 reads CSVEIWQPQETQYF. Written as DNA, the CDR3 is TGCAGCGTTGAAATATGGCAGCCTCAAGAGACCCAGTACTTC.

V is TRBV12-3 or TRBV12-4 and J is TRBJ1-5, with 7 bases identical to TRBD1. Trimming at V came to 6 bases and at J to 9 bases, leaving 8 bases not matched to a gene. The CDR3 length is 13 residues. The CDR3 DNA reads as TGTGCCAGCAGGAAGACAGGGATCCTGCCCCAGCATTTT. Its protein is CASRKTGILPQHF.

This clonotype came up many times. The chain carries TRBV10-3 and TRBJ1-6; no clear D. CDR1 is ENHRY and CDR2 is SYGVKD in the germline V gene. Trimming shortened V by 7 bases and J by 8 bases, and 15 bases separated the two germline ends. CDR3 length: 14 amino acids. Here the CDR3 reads CAITPASRDSPLHF. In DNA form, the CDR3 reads TGTGCCATCACGCCGGCGAGTCGGGATTCACCCCTCCACTTT.

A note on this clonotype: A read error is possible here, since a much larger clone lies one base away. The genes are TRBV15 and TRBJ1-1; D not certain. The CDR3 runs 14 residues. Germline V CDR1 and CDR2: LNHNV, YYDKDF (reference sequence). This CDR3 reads CATSRDTGNTEACF. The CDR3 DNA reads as TGTGCCACCAGCAGAGATACGGGGAACACTGAAGCTTGCTTT.

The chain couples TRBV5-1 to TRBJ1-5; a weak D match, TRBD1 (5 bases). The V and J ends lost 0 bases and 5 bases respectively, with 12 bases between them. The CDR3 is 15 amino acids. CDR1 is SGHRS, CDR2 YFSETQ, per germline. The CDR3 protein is CASSLEGLKDQPQHF. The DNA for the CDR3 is TGCGCCAGCAGCTTGGAGGGACTTAAAGATCAGCCCCAGCATTTT.

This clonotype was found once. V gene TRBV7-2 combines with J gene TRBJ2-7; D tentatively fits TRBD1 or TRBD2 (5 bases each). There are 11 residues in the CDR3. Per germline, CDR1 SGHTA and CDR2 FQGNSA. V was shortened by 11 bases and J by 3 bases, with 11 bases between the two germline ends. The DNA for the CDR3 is TGTGCCGGGACGCCAGACTACGAGCAGTACTTC. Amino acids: CAGTPDYEQYF.

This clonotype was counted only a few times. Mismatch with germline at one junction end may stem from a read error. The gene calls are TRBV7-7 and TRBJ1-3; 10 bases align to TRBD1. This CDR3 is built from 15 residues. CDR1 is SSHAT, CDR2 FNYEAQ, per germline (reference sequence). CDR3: CASSPGTGVGNTIYF. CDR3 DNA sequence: TGTGCTAGCAGCCCCGGGACAGGGGTTGGAAACACCATATATTTT.

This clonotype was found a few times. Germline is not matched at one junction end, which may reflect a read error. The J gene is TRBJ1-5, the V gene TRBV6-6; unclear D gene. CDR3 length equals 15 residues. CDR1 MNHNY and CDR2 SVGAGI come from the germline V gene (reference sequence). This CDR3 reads CASSYSIGRDQLQHF. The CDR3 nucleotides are TGTGCCAGCAGTTACTCGATAGGTCGAGATCAGCTCCAGCATTTT.

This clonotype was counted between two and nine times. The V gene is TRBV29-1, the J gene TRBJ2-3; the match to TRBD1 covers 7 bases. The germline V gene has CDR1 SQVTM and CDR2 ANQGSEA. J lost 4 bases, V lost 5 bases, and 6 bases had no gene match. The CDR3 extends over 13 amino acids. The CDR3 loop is CSVTPTGPDTQYF. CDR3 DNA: TGCAGCGTTACCCCGACAGGGCCAGATACGCAGTATTTT.

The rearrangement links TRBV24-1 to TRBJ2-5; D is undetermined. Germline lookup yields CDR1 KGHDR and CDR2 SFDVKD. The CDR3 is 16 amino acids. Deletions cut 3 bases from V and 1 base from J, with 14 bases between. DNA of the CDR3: TGTGCCACCAGTGATGCAGTCCCAGGCAGCCAAGAGACCCAGTACTTC. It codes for CATSDAVPGSQETQYF.

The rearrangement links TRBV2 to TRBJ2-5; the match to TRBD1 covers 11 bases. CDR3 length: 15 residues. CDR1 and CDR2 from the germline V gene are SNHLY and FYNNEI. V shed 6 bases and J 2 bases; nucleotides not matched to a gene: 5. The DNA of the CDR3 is TGTGCCAGCAGCCGGACAGGGGGCTATCAAGAGACCCAGTACTTC. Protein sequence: CASSRTGGYQETQYF.

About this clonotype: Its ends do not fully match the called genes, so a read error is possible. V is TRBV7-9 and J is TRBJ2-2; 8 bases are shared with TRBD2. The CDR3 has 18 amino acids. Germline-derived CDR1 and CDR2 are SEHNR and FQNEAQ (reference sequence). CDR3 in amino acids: CASSQDKVAGGNTGELFF. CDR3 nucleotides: TGCGCCAGCAGCCAAGATAAAGTTGCGGGAGGGAACACCGGGGAGCTGTTTTTT.

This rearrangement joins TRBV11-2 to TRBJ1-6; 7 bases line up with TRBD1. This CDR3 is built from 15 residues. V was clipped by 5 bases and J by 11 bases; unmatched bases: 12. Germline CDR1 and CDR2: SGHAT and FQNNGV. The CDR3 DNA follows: TGTGCCAGCAGCGGATGCAGGGGGATAGATACACCCCTCCACTTT. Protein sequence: CASSGCRGIDTPLHF.

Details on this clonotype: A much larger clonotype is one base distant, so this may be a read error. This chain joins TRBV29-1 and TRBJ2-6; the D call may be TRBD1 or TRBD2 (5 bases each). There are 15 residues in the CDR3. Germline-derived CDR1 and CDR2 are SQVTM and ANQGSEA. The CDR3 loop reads CSVSGGPSGANALTF. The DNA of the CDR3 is TGCAGCGTCAGTGGAGGTCCTTCTGGGGCCAACGCCCTGACTTTC.

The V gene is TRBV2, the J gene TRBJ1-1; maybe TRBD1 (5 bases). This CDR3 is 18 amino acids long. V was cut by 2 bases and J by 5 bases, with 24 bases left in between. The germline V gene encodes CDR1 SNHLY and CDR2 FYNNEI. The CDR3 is CASSETLGRYSSGTEAFF. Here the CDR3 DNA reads TGTGCCAGCAGTGAAACCCTGGGACGGTATTCAAGTGGGACTGAAGCTTTCTTT. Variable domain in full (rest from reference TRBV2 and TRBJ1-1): EPEVTQTPSHQVTQMGQEVILRCVPISNHLYFYWYRQILGQKVEFLVSFYNNEISEKSEIFDDQFSVERPDGSNFTLKIRSTKLEDSAMYFCASSETLGRYSSGTEAFFGQGTRLTVV.

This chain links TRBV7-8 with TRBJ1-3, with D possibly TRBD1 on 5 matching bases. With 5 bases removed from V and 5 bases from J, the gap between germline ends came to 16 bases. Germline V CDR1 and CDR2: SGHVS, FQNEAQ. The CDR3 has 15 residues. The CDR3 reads CASSAYGTARNTIYF. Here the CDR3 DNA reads TGTGCCAGCAGCGCCTACGGGACCGCGAGAAACACCATATATTTT.

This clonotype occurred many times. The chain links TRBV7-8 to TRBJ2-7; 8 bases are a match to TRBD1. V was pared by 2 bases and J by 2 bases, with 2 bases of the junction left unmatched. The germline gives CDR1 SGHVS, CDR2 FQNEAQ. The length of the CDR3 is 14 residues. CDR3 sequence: CASSLSGGAYEQYF. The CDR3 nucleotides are TGTGCCAGCAGCTTATCAGGGGGCGCCTACGAGCAGTACTTC.

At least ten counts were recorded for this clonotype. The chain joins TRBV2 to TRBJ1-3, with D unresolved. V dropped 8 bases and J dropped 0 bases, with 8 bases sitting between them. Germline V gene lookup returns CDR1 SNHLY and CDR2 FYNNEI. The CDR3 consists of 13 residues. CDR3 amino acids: CASRGVSGNTIYF. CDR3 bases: TGTGCCAGCCGGGGAGTCTCTGGAAACACCATATATTTT.

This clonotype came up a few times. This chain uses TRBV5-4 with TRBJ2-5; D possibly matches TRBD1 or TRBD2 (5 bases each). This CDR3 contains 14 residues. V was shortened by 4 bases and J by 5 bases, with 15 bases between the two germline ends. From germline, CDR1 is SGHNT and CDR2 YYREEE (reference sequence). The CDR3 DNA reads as TGTGCCAGCAGCCTGGGACCTCCGGGGGAGACCCAGTACTTC. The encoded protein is CASSLGPPGETQYF. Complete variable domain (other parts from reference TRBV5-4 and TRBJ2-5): ETGVTQSPTHLIKTRGQQVTLRCSSQSGHNTVSWYQQALGQGPQFIFQYYREEENGRGNFPPRFSGLQFPNYSSELNVNALELDDSALYLCASSLGPPGETQYFGPGTRLLVL.